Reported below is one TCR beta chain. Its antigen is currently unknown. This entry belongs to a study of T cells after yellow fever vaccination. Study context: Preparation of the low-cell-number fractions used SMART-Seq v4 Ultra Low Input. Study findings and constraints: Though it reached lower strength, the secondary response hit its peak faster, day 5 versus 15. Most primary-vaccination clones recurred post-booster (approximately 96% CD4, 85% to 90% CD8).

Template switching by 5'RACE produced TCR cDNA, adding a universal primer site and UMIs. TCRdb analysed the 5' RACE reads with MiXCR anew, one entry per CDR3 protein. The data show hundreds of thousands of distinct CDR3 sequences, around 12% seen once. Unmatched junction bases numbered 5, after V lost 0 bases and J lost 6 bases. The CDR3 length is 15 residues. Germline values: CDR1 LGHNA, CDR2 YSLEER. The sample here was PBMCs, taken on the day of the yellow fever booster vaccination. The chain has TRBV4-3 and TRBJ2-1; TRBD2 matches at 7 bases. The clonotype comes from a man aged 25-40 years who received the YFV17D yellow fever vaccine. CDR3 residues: CASSQDWGEGNEQFF. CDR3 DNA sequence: TGCGCCAGCAGCCAAGATTGGGGGGAGGGCAATGAGCAGTTCTTC.